The 25 T cell receptor beta chains below come from one sample, sequenced in a study of cytomegalovirus exposure and HLA in healthy donors. Use of 60 Vbeta and 13 Jbeta primers characterized the PCR. Using immunoSEQ multiplex PCR, the repertoire was profiled, and TCRdb retains in-frame clones only, with some absent. Here the sample spans more than 90,000 clones, about 76% being singletons. Sequenced material: PBMCs. These TCRs come from a woman in her seventies in good health and CMV-seropositive.

CDR3 nucleotide sequence: TGTGCCAGCAGTTACGTGGGACTCCAAGAGACCCAGTACTTC. Translated, it gives CASSYVGLQETQYF. The chain joins TRBV6-5 to TRBJ2-5; tentative D call: TRBD2 (6 bases). From germline, CDR1 is MNHEY and CDR2 SVGAGI. CDR3 length: 14 amino acids. Trimming took off 2 bases at V and 1 base at J, with 8 bases between the two ends.

The chain employs TRBV4-3 and TRBJ1-2, with TRBD1 matching 7 bases. This CDR3 is built from 17 residues. After removal of 0 bases from V and 8 bases from J, the junction contained 15 bases not matched to a gene. Per the germline V gene, CDR1 is LGHNA and CDR2 is YSLEER. CDR3 DNA sequence: TGCGCCAGCAGCCAAGATTCAAGGGGGCAGGCGTCGGGGGGCTACACCTTC. Protein: CASSQDSRGQASGGYTF.

V gene TRBV27 combines with J gene TRBJ2-1; 9 bases agree with TRBD2. The CDR3 covers 12 residues. Unmatched junction bases numbered 6, after V lost 5 bases and J lost 13 bases. Germline loops: CDR1 MNHEY, CDR2 SMNVEV (reference sequence). The CDR3 DNA is TGTGCCAGCAGTATACCCGGGACTAGCCAGTTCTTC. Translated, it gives CASSIPGTSQFF.

This clone has only a few counts. Here the CDR3 reads CAIKEDYGLSKQFF. The CDR3, as DNA: TGTGCCATCAAGGAGGACTACGGTTTGAGTAAGCAGTTCTTC. The chain combines TRBV10-3 with TRBJ2-1, with D possibly matching TRBD2 (6 bases). The CDR3 covers 14 residues. Per the germline V gene, CDR1 is ENHRY and CDR2 is SYGVKD. V lost 7 bases and J 11 bases, leaving 21 bases between the germline ends.

The rearrangement uses TRBV6-5 and TRBJ1-1; D unclear. The CDR3 spans 14 residues. Trimming shortened V by 4 bases and J by 0 bases, and 9 bases separated the two germline ends. Per the germline V gene, CDR1 is MNHEY and CDR2 is SVGAGI. CDR3: CASSFSGLNTEAFF. The CDR3 DNA sequence: TGTGCCAGCAGTTTTAGCGGACTGAACACTGAAGCTTTCTTT.

In its sample, this clone was seen a few times. This chain connects TRBV7-3 to TRBJ2-7, with unresolved D. This CDR3 has 13 amino acids. Deletions cut 5 bases from V and 2 bases from J, with 10 bases between. Per germline, CDR1 SGHTA and CDR2 FQGTGA. CDR3: CASSPRVAYEQYF. The CDR3 DNA sequence: TGTGCCAGCAGCCCCCGGGTCGCCTACGAGCAGTACTTC.

The rearrangement joins TRBV18 to TRBJ2-5; possibly TRBD2 for D (5 bases). This CDR3 spans 13 amino acids. Trimming left V 2 bases short and J 4 bases short, with 8 bases between. Germline loops: CDR1 KGHSH, CDR2 LQKENI. The CDR3 spells CASSPRRGETQYF. The CDR3 DNA sequence: TGTGCCAGCTCACCAAGACGGGGAGAGACCCAGTACTTC.

The chain couples TRBV7-9 to TRBJ2-3, with D perhaps matching TRBD1 (5 bases). The germline gives CDR1 SEHNR, CDR2 FQNEAQ (reference sequence). Trimming cost V 6 bases and J 3 bases, with 16 bases left between them. This CDR3 has 15 amino acids. The CDR3 reads CASSYFQGGTDTQYF. The DNA of the CDR3 is TGTGCCAGCAGTTATTTTCAGGGTGGGACAGATACGCAGTATTTT.

This chain joins TRBV5-6 and TRBJ2-7, with 7 bases fitting TRBD1. The ends lost 0 bases at V and 0 bases at J; junction bases unmatched: 0. Germline V CDR1 and CDR2: SGHDT, YYEEEE. The CDR3 has 14 amino acids. CDR3 amino acids: CASSLGDSSYEQYF. CDR3 bases: TGTGCCAGCAGCTTGGGGGACAGCTCCTACGAGCAGTACTTC. Full variable domain (remainder filled in from reference TRBV5-6 and TRBJ2-7): DAGVTQSPTHLIKTRGQQVTLRCSPKSGHDTVSWYQQALGQGPQFIFQYYEEEERQRGNFPDRFSGHQFPNYSSELNVNALLLGDSALYLCASSLGDSSYEQYFGPGTRLTVT.

The chain has TRBV30 and TRBJ1-5, with a weak D call TRBD1 (5 bases). Per germline, CDR1 GTSNPN and CDR2 SVGIG (reference sequence). The CDR3 is 13 amino acids. Trimming stripped 1 base from V and 4 bases from J, with 8 bases between. The CDR3: CAWSERGNQPQHF. The CDR3 coding sequence is TGTGCCTGGAGTGAAAGGGGAAATCAGCCCCAGCATTTT.

This chain connects TRBV2 to TRBJ1-5; tentative D call: TRBD1 (5 bases). Trimming removed 4 bases at V and 4 bases at J, with 11 bases between. Germline V gene lookup returns CDR1 SNHLY and CDR2 FYNNEI. CDR3 length: 14 residues. The CDR3 here is CASSGPGRNQPQHF. The CDR3, as DNA: TGTGCCAGCAGTGGGCCAGGGCGAAATCAGCCCCAGCATTTT.

This sequence joins TRBV9 and TRBJ2-7; TRBD2 matches 8 bases. CDR1 and CDR2 from the germline V gene are SGDLS and YYNGEE. The ends lost 0 bases at V and 6 bases at J; junction bases unmatched: 5. The length of the CDR3 is 14 residues. The CDR3 spells CASSVAGGRGEQYF. The CDR3 DNA sequence: TGTGCCAGCAGCGTAGCGGGGGGGAGGGGCGAGCAGTACTTC.

The chain recombines TRBV18 with TRBJ2-7; D gene ambiguous. Germline CDR1 is KGHSH and CDR2 is LQKENI. V was trimmed by 5 bases and J by 6 bases, leaving 14 bases between them. The CDR3 spans 13 residues. The CDR3 nucleotides are TGTGCCAGCTCATCTACCCCTACTTTCGAGCAGTACTTC. This encodes CASSSTPTFEQYF.

V is TRBV7-3 and J is TRBJ2-2; D possibly corresponds to TRBD1 (5 bases). Trimming removed 2 bases at V and 6 bases at J, with 10 bases between. The CDR3 has 14 amino acids. Germline V CDR1 and CDR2: SGHTA, FQGTGA. CDR3 DNA: TGTGCCAGCAGCTTAGGGGCCCAGCCCGGGGAGCTGTTTTTT. This gives the protein CASSLGAQPGELFF.

V gene TRBV30 combines with J gene TRBJ2-6; 11 nucleotides align to TRBD1. The junction had 18 bases not matched to a gene; V was cut back by 7 bases and J by 1 base. In germline, CDR1 is GTSNPN, CDR2 SVGIG (reference sequence). This CDR3 is 20 amino acids long. CDR3 nucleotides: TGTGCCTCTACTCCAGGACAGGGGGCTAGGTCGAGGTCTGGGGCCAACGTCCTGACTTTC. Residues: CASTPGQGARSRSGANVLTF. Complete variable domain (other parts from reference TRBV30 and TRBJ2-6): SQTIHQWPATLVQPVGSPLSLECTVEGTSNPNLYWYRQAAGRGLQLLFYSVGIGQISSEVPQNLSASRPQDRQFILSSKKLLLSDSGFYLCASTPGQGARSRSGANVLTFGAGSRLTVL.

The chain carries TRBV10-3 and TRBJ2-2; 9 bases are a match to TRBD1. The CDR3 runs to 16 residues. Germline V gene sequence: CDR1 ENHRY, CDR2 SYGVKD. After removal of 6 bases from V and 6 bases from J, the junction contained 11 bases not matched to a gene. The CDR3 coding sequence is TGTGCCATCAGCGCCGGGACAGGGCTTTCGGCCGGGGAGCTGTTTTTT. Residues: CAISAGTGLSAGELFF.

This sequence joins TRBV29-1 and TRBJ1-1; the D is unclear. The V end lost 6 bases, the J end lost 0 bases, and 8 bases lay between the germline ends. Germline V gene sequence: CDR1 SQVTM, CDR2 ANQGSEA. The CDR3 length is 12 residues. The DNA for the CDR3 is TGCAGCGTCGCGAAAGTGAACACTGAAGCTTTCTTT. Its translation: CSVAKVNTEAFF.

The chain recombines TRBV27 with TRBJ1-1; perhaps TRBD1 as D (6 bases). The CDR3 has 13 amino acids. Deletions cut 6 bases from V and 1 base from J, with 9 bases between. Germline CDR1 is MNHEY and CDR2 is SMNVEV (reference sequence). CDR3 residues: CASRLQGNTEAFF. The CDR3 nucleotides are TGTGCCAGCAGACTACAGGGGAACACTGAAGCTTTCTTT.

This clone was seen once. CDR3 protein: CASSPLGSGGNTEAFF. In nucleotides, the CDR3 is TGTGCCAGCTCACCACTGGGGAGCGGGGGGAACACTGAAGCTTTCTTT. The V gene is TRBV18, the J gene TRBJ1-1, with TRBD1 as a possible D gene (5 bases). The V gene lost 1 base and the J gene lost 1 base, with 13 bases spanning the gap. The CDR3 is 16 residues long. In germline, CDR1 is KGHSH, CDR2 LQKENI.

The chain couples TRBV4-1 to TRBJ2-1; maybe TRBD2 (7 bases). V lost 4 bases, J lost 0 bases, and 13 bases lay in between. This CDR3 has 16 residues. The germline CDR1 and CDR2 sequences are MGHRA and YSYEKL. The CDR3 sequence is CASSRGGWSSYNEQFF. Written as DNA, the CDR3 is TGCGCCAGCAGCCGGGGGGGCTGGAGCTCCTACAATGAGCAGTTCTTC.

J is TRBJ2-3 and V is TRBV11-2, with D unresolved. The germline CDR1 and CDR2 sequences are SGHAT and FQNNGV. V shed 5 bases and J shed 6 bases, with 9 bases lying between them. This CDR3 region has 12 residues. This chain's CDR3 is CASSLAPDTQYF. CDR3 DNA sequence: TGTGCCAGCAGCCTGGCCCCGGATACGCAGTATTTT.

DNA of the CDR3: TGTGCCTCCACCGGAGGGGGGGCCTACGAGCAGTACTTC. Amino acids: CASTGGGAYEQYF. The chain recombines TRBV7-9 with TRBJ2-7, with D maybe TRBD2 (7 bases). CDR1 and CDR2 (germline): SEHNR, FQNEAQ (reference sequence). V lost 11 bases and J lost 2, with 16 bases in between. CDR3 length: 13 residues.

V and J are TRBV30 and TRBJ1-1; 8 positions agree with TRBD1. The length of the CDR3 is 13 residues. Trimming cost V 7 bases and J 4 bases; bases outside gene matches: 8. The V gene's germline CDR1 is GTSNPN and CDR2 SVGIG (reference sequence). CDR3 nucleotides: TGTGCCTTGGCAAAACAGGGGGGCACTGAAGCTTTCTTT. It is translated as CALAKQGGTEAFF.

The chain recombines TRBV27 with TRBJ2-1; 9 bases line up with TRBD1. In germline, CDR1 is MNHEY, CDR2 SMNVEV (reference sequence). The CDR3 consists of 13 residues. The junction had 8 bases not matched to a gene; V was cut back by 5 bases and J by 12 bases. The DNA of the CDR3 is TGTGCCAGCAGTCCGCCGGGACAGGGAAGGCAGTTCTTC. This gives the protein CASSPPGQGRQFF.

The chain links TRBV6-6 to TRBJ2-3; D not certain. Trimming pared 5 bases from V and 1 base from J, leaving 7 bases between. The CDR3 length is 13 residues. Germline V gene sequence: CDR1 MNHNY, CDR2 SVGAGI (reference sequence). CDR3 nucleotide sequence: TGTGCCAGCAGTGACACCCGCACAGATACGCAGTATTTT. As protein: CASSDTRTDTQYF.